This record concerns one T cell receptor (beta chain) sequence. In the authors' methods: It was from reference gene primer amplification that nucleated cell counts were estimated. Some clones are missing from TCRdb's copy, which holds only in-frame ones; the method was immunoSEQ multiplex PCR. V and J calls and clone size come straight from that table; D and trimming were deduced from the DNA. Found here are some 230,000 clones, more than 80% of them singletons; the top ten hold approximately 3.8%. The sample is drawn from a study of blood T cell repertoires in COVID-19. Germline V gene data show CDR1 as SNHLY and CDR2 as FYNNEI. The junction had 11 bases not matched to a gene; V was cut back by 7 bases and J by 3 bases. This CDR3 has 15 residues. Across about two dozen US areas, participants ranged in age from roughly 18 to 95 years. Categorization into cohorts depended on clinical history that participants reported.

This TCR derives from a woman under 30 in a cohort exposed to, infected with or recovered from COVID-19 (not recorded which). Sequencing was carried out using PBMCs or T cells enriched from blood (not recorded which). The chain has TRBV2 and TRBJ1-1; TRBD1 matches 7 bases. The CDR3 sequence is CASIPVGGVDTEAFF. The CDR3 bases are TGTGCCAGCATCCCCGTAGGGGGCGTGGACACTGAAGCTTTCTTT.